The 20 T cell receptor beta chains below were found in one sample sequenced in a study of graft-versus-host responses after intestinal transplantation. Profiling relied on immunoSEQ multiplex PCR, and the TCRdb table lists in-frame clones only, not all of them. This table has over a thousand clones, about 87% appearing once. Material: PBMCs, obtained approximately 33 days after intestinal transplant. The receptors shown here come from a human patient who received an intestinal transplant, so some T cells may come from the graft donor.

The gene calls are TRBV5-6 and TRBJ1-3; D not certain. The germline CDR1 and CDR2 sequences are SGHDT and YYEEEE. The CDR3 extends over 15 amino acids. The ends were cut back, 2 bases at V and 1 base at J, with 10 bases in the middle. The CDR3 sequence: CASSFVLGSGNTIYF. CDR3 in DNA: TGTGCCAGCAGCTTTGTACTGGGGTCTGGAAACACCATATATTTT.

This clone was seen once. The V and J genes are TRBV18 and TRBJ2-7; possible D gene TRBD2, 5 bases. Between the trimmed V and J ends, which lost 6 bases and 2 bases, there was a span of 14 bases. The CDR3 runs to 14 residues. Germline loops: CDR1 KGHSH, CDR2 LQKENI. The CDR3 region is CASSHTSSTYEQYF. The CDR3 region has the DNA TGTGCCAGCTCGCATACTAGTTCGACCTACGAGCAGTACTTC.

This chain's CDR3 is CASSARVISNQPQHF. CDR3 DNA sequence: TGTGCCAGTAGTGCCAGGGTTATTAGCAATCAGCCCCAGCATTTT. This rearrangement joins TRBV19 to TRBJ1-5; maybe TRBD1 (5 bases). V was pared by 5 bases and J by 0 bases, with 11 bases between. Germline V CDR1 and CDR2: LNHDA, SQIVND (reference sequence). The CDR3 runs 15 residues.

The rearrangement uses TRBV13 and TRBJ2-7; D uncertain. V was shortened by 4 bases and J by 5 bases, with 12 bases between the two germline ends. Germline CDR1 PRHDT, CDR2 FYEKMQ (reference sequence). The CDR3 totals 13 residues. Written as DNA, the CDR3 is TGTGCCAGCAGCTCGCCGCTTGATAACGAGCAGTACTTC. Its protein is CASSSPLDNEQYF.

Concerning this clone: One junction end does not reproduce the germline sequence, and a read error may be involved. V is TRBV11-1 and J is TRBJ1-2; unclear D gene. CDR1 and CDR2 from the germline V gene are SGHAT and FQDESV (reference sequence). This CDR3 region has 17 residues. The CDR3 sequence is CASSPRYEAGKTYGCTF. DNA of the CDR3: TGTGCCAGCAGCCCGAGGTATGAGGCTGGAAAGACCTATGGCTGCACCTTC.

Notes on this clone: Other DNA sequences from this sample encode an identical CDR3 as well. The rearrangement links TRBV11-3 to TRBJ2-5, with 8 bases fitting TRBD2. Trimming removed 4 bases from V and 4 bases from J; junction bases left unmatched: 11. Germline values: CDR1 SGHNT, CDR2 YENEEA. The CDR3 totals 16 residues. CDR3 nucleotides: TGTGCCAGCAGCTCCGGGGGGGCGGGAGGTGGAGAGACCCAGTACTTC. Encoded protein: CASSSGGAGGGETQYF.

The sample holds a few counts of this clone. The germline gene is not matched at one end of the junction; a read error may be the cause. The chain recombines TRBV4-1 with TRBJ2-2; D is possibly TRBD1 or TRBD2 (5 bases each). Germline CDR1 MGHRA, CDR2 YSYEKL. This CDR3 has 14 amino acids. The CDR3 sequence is CASSPPGHTGELFF. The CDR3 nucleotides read TGTGCCAGCAGCCCCCCGGGACACACCGGGGAGCTGTTTTTT.

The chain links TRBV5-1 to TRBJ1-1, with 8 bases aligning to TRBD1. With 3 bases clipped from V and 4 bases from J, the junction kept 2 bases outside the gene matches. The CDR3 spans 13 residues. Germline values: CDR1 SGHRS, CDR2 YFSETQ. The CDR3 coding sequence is TGCGCCAGCAGCTCCGGACAGGGCACTGAAGCTTTCTTT. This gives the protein CASSSGQGTEAFF. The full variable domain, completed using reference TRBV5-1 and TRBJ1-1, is KAGVTQTPRYLIKTRGQQVTLSCSPISGHRSVSWYQQTPGQGLQFLFEYFSETQRNKGNFPGRFSGRQFSNSRSEMNVSTLELGDSALYLCASSSGQGTEAFFGQGTRLTVV.

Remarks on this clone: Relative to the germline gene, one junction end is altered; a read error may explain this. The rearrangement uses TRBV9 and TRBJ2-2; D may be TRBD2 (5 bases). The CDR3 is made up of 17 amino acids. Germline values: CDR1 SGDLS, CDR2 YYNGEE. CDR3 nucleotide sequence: TGTGCCAGCAGCGTAGCTCGGAGCGGATGGAACCCCGGGGAGCTGTTTTTT. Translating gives CASSVARSGWNPGELFF.

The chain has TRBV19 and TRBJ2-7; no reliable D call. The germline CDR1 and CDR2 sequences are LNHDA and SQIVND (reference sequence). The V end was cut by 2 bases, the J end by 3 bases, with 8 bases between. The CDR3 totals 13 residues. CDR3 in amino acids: CASSISADYEQYF. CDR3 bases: TGTGCCAGTAGTATATCTGCCGACTACGAGCAGTACTTC.

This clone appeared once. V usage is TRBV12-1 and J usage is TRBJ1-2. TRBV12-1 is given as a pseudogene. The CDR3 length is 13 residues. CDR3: CASSFTENYGYTF. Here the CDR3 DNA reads TGTGCCAGCAGCTTCACGGAAAATTATGGCTACACCTTC.

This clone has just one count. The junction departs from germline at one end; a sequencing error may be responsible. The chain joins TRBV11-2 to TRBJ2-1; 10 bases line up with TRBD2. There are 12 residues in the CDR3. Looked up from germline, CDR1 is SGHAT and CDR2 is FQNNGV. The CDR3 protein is CASSGLAVEKFF. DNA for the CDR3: TGTGCCAGCAGCGGACTAGCGGTTGAGAAGTTCTTC.

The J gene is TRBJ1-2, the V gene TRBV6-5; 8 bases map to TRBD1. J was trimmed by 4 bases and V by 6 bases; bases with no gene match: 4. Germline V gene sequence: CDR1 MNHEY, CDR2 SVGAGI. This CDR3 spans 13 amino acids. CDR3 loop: CASSDDRGYGYTF. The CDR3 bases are TGTGCCAGCAGCGATGACAGGGGCTATGGCTACACCTTC.

CDR3 bases: TGTGCCAGCAGTCTCCGGGACAGGGCCTTATCTCATGAGCAGTTCTTC. This gives the protein CASSLRDRALSHEQFF. The chain carries TRBV13 and TRBJ2-1; 9 nucleotides line up with TRBD1. The CDR3 spans 16 residues. The trim removed 6 bases at V and 8 bases at J, leaving 14 bases unmatched. The germline CDR1 and CDR2 sequences are PRHDT and FYEKMQ (reference sequence).

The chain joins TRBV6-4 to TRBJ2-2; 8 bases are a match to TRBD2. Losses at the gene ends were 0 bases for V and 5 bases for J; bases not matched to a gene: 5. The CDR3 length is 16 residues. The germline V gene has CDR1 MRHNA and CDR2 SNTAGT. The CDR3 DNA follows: TGTGCCAGCAGTGACTCGGGAGGCGGGGGGACCGGGGAGCTGTTTTTT. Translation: CASSDSGGGGTGELFF.

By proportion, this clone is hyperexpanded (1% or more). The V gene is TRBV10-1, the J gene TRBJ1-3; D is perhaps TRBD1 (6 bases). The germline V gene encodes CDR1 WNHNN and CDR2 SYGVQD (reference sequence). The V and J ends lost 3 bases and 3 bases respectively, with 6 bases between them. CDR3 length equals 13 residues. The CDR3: CASSDRGGNTIYF. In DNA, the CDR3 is TGCGCCAGCAGTGACAGGGGTGGAAACACCATATATTTT.

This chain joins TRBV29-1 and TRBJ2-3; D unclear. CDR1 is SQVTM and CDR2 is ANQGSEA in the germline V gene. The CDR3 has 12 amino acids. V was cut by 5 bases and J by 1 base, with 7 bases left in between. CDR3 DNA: TGCAGCGTTCTTCCCCGCACAGATACGCAGTATTTT. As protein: CSVLPRTDTQYF.

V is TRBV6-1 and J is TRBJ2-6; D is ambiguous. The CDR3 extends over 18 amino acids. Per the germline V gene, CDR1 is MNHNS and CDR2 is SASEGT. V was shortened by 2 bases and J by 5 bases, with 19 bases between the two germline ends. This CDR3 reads CASSEQTWEQSRANVLTF. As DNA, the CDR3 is TGTGCCAGCAGTGAACAAACGTGGGAACAAAGTCGGGCCAACGTCCTGACTTTC.

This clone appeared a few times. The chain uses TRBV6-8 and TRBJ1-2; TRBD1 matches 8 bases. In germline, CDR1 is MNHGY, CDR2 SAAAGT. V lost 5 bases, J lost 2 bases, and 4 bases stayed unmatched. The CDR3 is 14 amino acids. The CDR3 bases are TGTGCCAGCAGTGAAGGGGACAGGAACTATGGCTACACCTTC. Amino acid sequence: CASSEGDRNYGYTF.

The CDR3 DNA reads TGTGCCAGCAGCTTAGGACAGACTAGCAATCAGCCCCAGCATTTT. This sequence encodes CASSLGQTSNQPQHF. The chain joins TRBV7-3 to TRBJ1-5; D possibly corresponds to TRBD1 (6 bases). Per germline, CDR1 SGHTA and CDR2 FQGTGA. The CDR3 runs 15 residues. V lost 2 bases, J lost 0 bases, and 8 bases lay in between.